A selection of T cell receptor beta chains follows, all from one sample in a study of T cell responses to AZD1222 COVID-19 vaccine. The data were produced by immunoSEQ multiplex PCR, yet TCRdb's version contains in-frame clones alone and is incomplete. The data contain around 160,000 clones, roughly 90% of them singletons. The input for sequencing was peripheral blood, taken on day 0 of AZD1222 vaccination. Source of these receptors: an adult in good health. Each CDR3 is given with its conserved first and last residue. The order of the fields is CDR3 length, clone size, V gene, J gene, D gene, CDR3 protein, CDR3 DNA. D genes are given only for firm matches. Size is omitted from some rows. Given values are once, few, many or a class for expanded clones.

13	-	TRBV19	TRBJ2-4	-	CASSTSRLNIQYF	TGTGCCAGTAGTACTAGCCGACTAAACATTCAGTACTTC
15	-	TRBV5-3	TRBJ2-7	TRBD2	CARSLETSGSYEQYF	TGTGCCAGAAGCTTGGAGACTAGCGGGAGCTACGAGCAGTACTTC
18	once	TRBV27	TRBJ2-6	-	CASSSGLDQASGANVLTF	TGTGCCAGCAGTTCCGGACTGGACCAGGCCTCTGGGGCCAACGTCCTGACTTTC
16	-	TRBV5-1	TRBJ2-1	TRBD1	CASSLEGQATTGEQFF	TGCGCCAGCAGCTTGGAGGGACAGGCCACGACGGGTGAGCAGTTCTTC
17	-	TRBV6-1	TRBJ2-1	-	CASSAYPSGFGYNEQFF	TGTGCCAGCAGTGCATATCCGTCGGGGTTTGGCTACAATGAGCAGTTCTTC
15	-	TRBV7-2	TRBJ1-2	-	CASSYAPAPSYGYTF	TGTGCCAGCAGCTACGCCCCTGCACCCAGTTATGGCTACACCTTC
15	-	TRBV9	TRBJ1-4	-	CASSAWDGINEKLFF	TGTGCCAGCAGCGCATGGGACGGAATTAATGAAAAACTGTTTTTT
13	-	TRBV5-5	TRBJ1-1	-	CASNFGQGAEAFF	TGTGCCAGCAACTTTGGGCAGGGAGCGGAAGCTTTCTTT
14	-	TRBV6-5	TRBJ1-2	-	CASSYSRKWHGYTF	TGTGCCAGCAGTTACTCACGGAAGTGGCATGGCTACACCTTC
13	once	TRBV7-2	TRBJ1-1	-	CASSLQPTAEAFF	TGTGCCAGCAGCTTACAGCCTACCGCTGAAGCTTTCTTT
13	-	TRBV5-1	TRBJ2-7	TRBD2	CASSLAGPYEQYF	TGCGCCAGCAGTCTAGCGGGTCCCTACGAGCAGTACTTC
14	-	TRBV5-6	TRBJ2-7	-	CASSSLTAPYEQYF	TGTGCCAGCAGCTCCCTCACCGCCCCCTACGAGCAGTACTTC
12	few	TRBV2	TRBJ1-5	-	CASSEVGQPQHF	TGTGCCAGCAGTGAAGTGGGTCAGCCCCAGCATTTT
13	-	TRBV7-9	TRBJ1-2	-	CASSPSGFEGYTF	TGTGCCAGCAGCCCCTCGGGGTTTGAGGGCTACACCTTC
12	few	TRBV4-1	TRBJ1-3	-	CASSLSGNTIYF	TGCGCCAGCAGCCTGAGCGGAAACACCATATATTTT
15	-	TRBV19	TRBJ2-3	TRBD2	CASSGLAGDLDTQYF	TGTGCCAGTAGTGGACTAGCGGGAGATCTGGATACGCAGTATTTT
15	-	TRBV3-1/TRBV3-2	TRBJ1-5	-	CASSQDAGSNQPQHF	TGTGCCAGCAGCCAAGATGCCGGGAGCAATCAGCCCCAGCATTTT
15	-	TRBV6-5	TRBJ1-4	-	CASSYGRVGDEKLFF	TGTGCCAGCAGTTACGGTCGAGTTGGGGATGAAAAACTGTTTTTT
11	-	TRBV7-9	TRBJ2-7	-	CASRVGYEQYF	TGTGCCAGCAGAGTGGGCTACGAGCAGTACTTC
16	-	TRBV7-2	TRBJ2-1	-	CASSLAPGAAYNEQFF	TGTGCCAGCAGCTTAGCCCCCGGGGCTGCCTACAATGAGCAGTTCTTC
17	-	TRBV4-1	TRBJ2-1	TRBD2	CASSQGLAQNTYNEQFF	TGCGCCAGCAGCCAAGGACTAGCGCAGAATACCTACAATGAGCAGTTCTTC
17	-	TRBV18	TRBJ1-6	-	CASSPAPFSRGNSPLHF	TGTGCCAGCTCACCGGCTCCCTTTTCCAGGGGTAATTCACCCCTCCACTTT
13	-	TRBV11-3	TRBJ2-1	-	CASSLQGINEQFF	TGTGCCAGCAGCTTACAGGGAATCAATGAGCAGTTCTTC
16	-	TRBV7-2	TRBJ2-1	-	CASSSLPVAAYNEQFF	TGTGCCAGCAGCTCATTGCCAGTAGCGGCCTACAATGAGCAGTTCTTC
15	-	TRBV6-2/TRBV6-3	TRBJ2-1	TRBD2	CASSLGLAEVDEQFF	TGTGCCAGCAGTTTAGGACTAGCGGAGGTAGATGAGCAGTTCTTC
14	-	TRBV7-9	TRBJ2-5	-	CASSSTAGGETQYF	TGTGCCAGCAGCTCCACGGCAGGAGGGGAGACCCAGTACTTC
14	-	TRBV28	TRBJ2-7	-	CASTVRGVWAGQYF	TGTGCCAGCACCGTCAGAGGCGTTTGGGCGGGGCAGTACTTC
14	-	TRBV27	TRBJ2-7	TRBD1	CASSLGTGVYEQYF	TGTGCCAGCAGTCTCGGGACAGGGGTCTACGAGCAGTACTTC
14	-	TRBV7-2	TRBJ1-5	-	CASSEPGLNQPQHF	TGTGCCAGCAGCGAACCCGGGCTCAATCAGCCCCAGCATTTT
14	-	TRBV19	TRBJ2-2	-	CASSIERQTGELFF	TGTGCCAGTAGTATAGAAAGGCAGACCGGGGAGCTGTTTTTT
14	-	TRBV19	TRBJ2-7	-	CASSISGVTYEQYF	TGTGCCAGTAGTATTAGCGGAGTTACCTACGAGCAGTACTTC
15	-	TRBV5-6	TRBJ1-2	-	CASSLTAKANYGYTF	TGTGCCAGCAGCTTGACAGCAAAAGCTAACTATGGCTACACCTTC
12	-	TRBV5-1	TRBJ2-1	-	CASSLGGSWQFF	TGCGCCAGCAGCTTGGGGGGTAGTTGGCAGTTCTTC
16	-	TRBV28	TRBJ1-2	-	CASSFRSGGTNYGYTF	TGTGCCAGCAGTTTCAGATCCGGAGGGACTAACTATGGCTACACCTTC
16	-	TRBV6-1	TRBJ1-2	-	CASSELPGSPGYGYTF	TGTGCCAGCAGTGAACTTCCAGGCAGCCCGGGGTATGGCTACACCTTC
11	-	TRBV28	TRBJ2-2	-	CASTSPGELFF	TGTGCCAGCACGTCTCCGGGAGAGCTGTTTTTT
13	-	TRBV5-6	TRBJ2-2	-	CASSGFRSGELFF	TGTGCCAGCAGTGGGTTTCGGTCCGGGGAGCTGTTTTTT
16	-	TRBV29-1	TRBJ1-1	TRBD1	CSVGDRANQGNTEAFF	TGCAGCGTTGGGGACAGGGCAAATCAGGGGAACACTGAAGCTTTCTTT
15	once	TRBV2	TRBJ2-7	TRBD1	CASSTSGTGGREQYF	TGTGCCAGCAGTACCTCCGGGACAGGGGGTCGCGAGCAGTACTTC
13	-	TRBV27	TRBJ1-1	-	CASSSSLNTEAFF	TGTGCCAGCAGTTCATCCTTGAACACTGAAGCTTTCTTT
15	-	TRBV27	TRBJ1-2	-	CASSEGPGRGNGYTF	TGTGCCAGCAGTGAGGGACCCGGTCGTGGAAACGGCTACACCTTC
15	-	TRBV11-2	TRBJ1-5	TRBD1	CASSLGDRGNQPQHF	TGTGCCAGCAGCTTAGGAGACAGGGGCAATCAGCCCCAGCATTTT
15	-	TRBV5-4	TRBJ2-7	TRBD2	CASRVAGGKVYEQYF	TGTGCCAGCAGAGTAGCGGGGGGAAAGGTATACGAGCAGTACTTC
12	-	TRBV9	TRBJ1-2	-	CASSPGLGGYTF	TGTGCCAGCAGCCCGGGCTTGGGGGGCTACACCTTC
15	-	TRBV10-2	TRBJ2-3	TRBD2	CATLSGAASTDTQYF	TGCGCCACCCTTAGCGGGGCTGCTAGCACAGATACGCAGTATTTT
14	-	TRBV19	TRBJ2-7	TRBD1	CASSVGQGSYEQYF	TGTGCCAGTAGTGTGGGACAGGGAAGCTACGAGCAGTACTTC
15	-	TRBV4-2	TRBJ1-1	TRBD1	CASSQDRGRDTEAFF	TGTGCCAGCAGCCAGGACAGGGGGCGAGACACTGAAGCTTTCTTT
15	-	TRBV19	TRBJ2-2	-	CASRRTLGGTGELFF	TGTGCCAGTAGGCGTACCCTGGGGGGCACCGGGGAGCTGTTTTTT
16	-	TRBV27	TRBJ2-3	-	CASSLWSQGLSSTQYF	TGTGCCAGCAGTTTATGGTCACAGGGTCTCTCAAGTACGCAGTATTTT
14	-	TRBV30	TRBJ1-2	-	CAWTHGGGVSGYTF	TGTGCCTGGACCCACGGCGGGGGAGTGAGTGGCTACACCTTC
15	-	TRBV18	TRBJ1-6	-	CASSPLDGTGSPLHF	TGTGCCAGCTCACCACTCGACGGCACGGGGTCACCCCTCCACTTT
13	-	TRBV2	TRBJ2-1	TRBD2	CAVWTSGNNEQFF	TGTGCAGTATGGACTAGCGGGAACAATGAGCAGTTCTTC
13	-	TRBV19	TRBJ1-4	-	CASTGLENEKLFF	TGTGCCAGTACGGGGCTCGAGAATGAAAAACTGTTTTTT
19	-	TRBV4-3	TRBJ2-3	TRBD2	CASSQFPAGDSGGTDTQYF	TGCGCCAGCAGCCAATTCCCAGCGGGGGATTCCGGAGGCACAGATACGCAGTATTTT
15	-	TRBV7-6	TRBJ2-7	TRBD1	CASSLGGTGAYEQYF	TGTGCCAGCAGCTTAGGGGGGACAGGGGCCTACGAGCAGTACTTC
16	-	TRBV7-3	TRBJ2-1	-	CASSNGKGGSYNEQFF	TGTGCCAGCAGTAACGGGAAAGGAGGGAGTTACAATGAGCAGTTCTTC
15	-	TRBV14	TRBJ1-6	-	CASSQEGQGGSPLHF	TGTGCCAGCAGCCAAGAGGGTCAGGGAGGGTCACCCCTCCACTTT
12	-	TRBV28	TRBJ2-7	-	CASNSVSYEQYF	TGTGCCAGCAATTCCGTCTCCTACGAGCAGTACTTC
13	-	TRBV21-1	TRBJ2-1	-	CASSKFSYNEQFF	TGTGCCAGCAGCAAATTCTCCTACAATGAGCAGTTCTTC
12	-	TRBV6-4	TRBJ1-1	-	CASRQLNTEAFF	TGTGCCAGCAGACAGCTGAACACTGAAGCTTTCTTT